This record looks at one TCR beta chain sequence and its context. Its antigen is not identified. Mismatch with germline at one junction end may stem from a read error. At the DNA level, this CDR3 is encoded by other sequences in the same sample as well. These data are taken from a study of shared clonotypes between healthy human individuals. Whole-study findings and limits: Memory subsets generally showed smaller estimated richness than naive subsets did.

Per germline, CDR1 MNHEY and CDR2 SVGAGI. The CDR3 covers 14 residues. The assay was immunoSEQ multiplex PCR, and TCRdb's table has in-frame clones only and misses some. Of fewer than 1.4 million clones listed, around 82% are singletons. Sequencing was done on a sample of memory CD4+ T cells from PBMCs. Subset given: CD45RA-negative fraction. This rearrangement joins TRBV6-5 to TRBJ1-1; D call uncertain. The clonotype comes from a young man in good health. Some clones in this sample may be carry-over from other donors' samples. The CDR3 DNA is TGTGCCAGCAGCTACTCGCGGGGAGACACTGAAGCTTTCTTT. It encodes CASSYSRGDTEAFF.